The next 13 T cell receptor beta chains were all read from a single sample in a study of blood T cell repertoires in COVID-19. The assay was immunoSEQ multiplex PCR, and TCRdb's table has in-frame clones only and misses some. The repertoire holds about 100,000 clones, with around 81% as singletons. Sequencing was performed on peripheral blood. Every receptor here comes from a middle-aged man with active or convalescent COVID-19.

J is TRBJ1-1 and V is TRBV5-1; a weak D match, TRBD1 (6 bases). The CDR3 spans 15 residues. The V end was cut by 1 base, the J end by 5 bases, with 15 bases between. The germline CDR1 and CDR2 sequences are SGHRS and YFSETQ. This chain's CDR3 is CASSLSTGQKTEAFF. CDR3 in DNA: TGCGCCAGCAGCTTGTCTACAGGGCAGAAGACTGAAGCTTTCTTT.

The rearrangement joins TRBV25-1 to TRBJ1-1; 9 bases match TRBD1. The CDR3 covers 16 residues. V lost 5 bases, J lost 5 bases, and 12 bases stayed unmatched. Germline CDR1 and CDR2: MGHDK and SYGVNS. The CDR3 sequence: CASSHTPGTGITEAFF. The CDR3 nucleotides are TGTGCCAGCAGTCACACCCCCGGGACAGGGATAACTGAAGCTTTCTTT.

There are a few counts of this clone. The J gene is TRBJ2-1, the V gene TRBV7-3; maybe TRBD2 (5 bases). V was trimmed by 5 bases and J by 9 bases, leaving 14 bases between them. The CDR3 is 13 amino acids. CDR1 and CDR2 (germline): SGHTA, FQGTGA. The CDR3 DNA reads TGTGCCAGCAGCCCCCTAGGACTGGGTGAGCAGTTCTTC. It yields the protein CASSPLGLGEQFF.

The chain has TRBV6-1 and TRBJ1-5; D call uncertain. V lost 2 bases to trimming and J lost 12 bases, with 14 bases between them. The germline gives CDR1 MNHNS, CDR2 SASEGT. CDR3 length: 13 residues. CDR3 coding DNA: TGTGCCAGCAGTGAACCGGGTCGGGAGGGCCAGCATTTT. Its protein product is CASSEPGREGQHF.

The rearrangement joins TRBV11-3 to TRBJ2-1, with 7 bases fitting TRBD1. The CDR3 extends over 14 amino acids. From germline, CDR1 is SGHNT and CDR2 YENEEA. J lost 5 bases, V lost 1 base, and 2 bases had no gene match. The CDR3 protein is CASSLGQGNNEQFF. CDR3 DNA: TGTGCCAGCAGCTTAGGACAGGGTAACAATGAGCAGTTCTTC.

This clone was seen ten or more times. The gene calls are TRBV4-1 and TRBJ2-7, with TRBD2 identical over 7 bases. This CDR3 contains 17 residues. V shed 2 bases and J 4 bases; nucleotides not matched to a gene: 14. Germline CDR1 and CDR2: MGHRA and YSYEKL. The CDR3 here is CASSQSKAGSRSYEQYF. The CDR3 bases are TGCGCCAGCAGCCAATCCAAAGCGGGAAGTCGTAGTTACGAGCAGTACTTC.

This clone was counted between two and nine times. In nucleotides, the CDR3 is TGTGCCAGCAGCACGGGACAGGGGCCTGATAACTATGGCTACACCTTC. It yields the protein CASSTGQGPDNYGYTF. This chain connects TRBV5-4 to TRBJ1-2, with 10 positions matching TRBD1. After removal of 4 bases from V and 1 base from J, the junction contained 7 bases not matched to a gene. The CDR3 is 16 residues long. Germline assignment: CDR1 SGHNT and CDR2 YYREEE (reference sequence).

This rearrangement joins TRBV11-2 to TRBJ1-3; D gene ambiguous. The CDR3 runs 15 residues. Germline V gene data show CDR1 as SGHAT and CDR2 as FQNNGV. The ends were cut back, 1 base at V and 8 bases at J, with 15 bases in the middle. The CDR3 DNA is TGTGCCAGCAGCTTAGGGTCGAGTTCCCAATACACCATATATTTT. Residues: CASSLGSSSQYTIYF. The entire variable domain, with the rest obtained from reference TRBV11-2 and TRBJ1-3, is as follows: EAGVAQSPRYKIIEKRQSVAFWCNPISGHATLYWYQQILGQGPKLLIQFQNNGVVDDSQLPKDRFSAERLKGVDSTLKIQPAKLEDSAVYLCASSLGSSSQYTIYFGEGSWLTVV.

V usage is TRBV28 and J usage is TRBJ2-7, with a tentative D call TRBD1 (7 bases). Germline CDR1 and CDR2: MDHEN and SYDVKM. The length of the CDR3 is 14 residues. V lost 10 bases, J lost 2 bases, and 18 bases lay in between. The CDR3 is CATVGGAGPYEQYF. CDR3 sequence (DNA): TGTGCCACGGTAGGGGGCGCGGGGCCCTACGAGCAGTACTTC.

V and J are TRBV4-2 and TRBJ1-4; no reliable D call. Between the trimmed V and J ends, which lost 0 bases and 5 bases, there was a span of 10 bases. The CDR3 sequence is 15 residues long. Germline CDR1 and CDR2: LGHNA and YNFKEQ. CDR3 residues: CASSQELQPNEKLFF. The CDR3, as DNA: TGTGCCAGCAGCCAAGAGTTACAGCCGAATGAAAAACTGTTTTTT.

The chain recombines TRBV5-4 with TRBJ2-7, with 10 bases matching TRBD2. V shed 5 bases and J 2 bases; nucleotides not matched to a gene: 4. Germline V CDR1 and CDR2: SGHNT, YYREEE (reference sequence). This CDR3 contains 14 residues. The CDR3 DNA sequence: TGTGCCAGCAGTGTAGCGGGAGGCGCCTACGAGCAGTACTTC. Translated, it gives CASSVAGGAYEQYF.

This rearrangement joins TRBV11-2 to TRBJ1-2, with D possibly TRBD1 on 6 matching bases. The CDR3 runs 14 residues. Trimming shortened V by 5 bases and J by 4 bases, and 14 bases separated the two germline ends. Looked up from germline, CDR1 is SGHAT and CDR2 is FQNNGV. For the CDR3, the DNA is TGTGCCAGCAGCCAGTCGGGGGGGCTCTATGGCTACACCTTC. This gives the protein CASSQSGGLYGYTF.

V gene TRBV6-6 combines with J gene TRBJ1-2, with 7 bases identical to TRBD1. CDR1 is MNHNY and CDR2 is SVGAGI in the germline V gene (reference sequence). V lost 2 bases and J lost 2; bases outside the gene matches: 8. This CDR3 is 16 amino acids long. CDR3 loop: CASSYGTRDSNYGYTF. The CDR3 DNA reads TGTGCCAGCAGTTACGGGACGAGGGACAGCAACTATGGCTACACCTTC.